The TCR beta chain under discussion was sequenced for a study of metastatic and nonmetastatic thyroid tumors (dated by TCRdb to 2018 to 2021). Describing the broader study: Repertoires were compared across peripheral blood and tumor or nodule tissue samples from malignant and benign thyroid patients. Broad study findings and their caveats: In both blood and tumor samples, malignant tumors were reported to have significantly higher TCR beta diversity than benign nodules.

This clone is identified as medium-sized (0.01 to 0.1%). This receptor's antigen is unknown. The sample holds no much larger clone one base away, and base qualities are not on file. CDR1 is given as SGHRS and CDR2 as YFSETQ, both from the germline V gene. The CDR3 measures 13 amino acids from cysteine to phenylalanine. The CDR3 DNA has 39 bases and is translated from base 1. Between the V and J ends, shortened by 4 bases and 5 bases respectively, the junction contains 10 bases. Receptor amplification or capture employed PCR. Sequencing was carried out with an Illumina HiSeq 4000. The TCR beta-chain CDR3 region of each patient was profiled by high-throughput sequencing. Turning to the authors' computational methods: A classifier to discriminate distant-metastatic papillary thyroid cancer patients was built from CDR3 differences across clinicopathological groups. Repertoire diversity was assessed with the Shannon index, and tumor-blood repertoire similarity with the Morisita-Horn index. TCRdb cleaned the public reads at Q25 with fastp, built clones with MiXCR and kept in-frame beta chains. The V and J calls here are based on TCRdb, not the publication. Here the sample has 13,000 or so clones; 23% occur a single time. Around 12% of the sample is in the top ten clones.

No patient had received any treatment before thyroid surgery. The study retrospectively analysed patient clinical samples collected from the early 2010s to the late 2010s using T-cell receptor beta sequencing. This sequence was found in a female donor with papillary thyroid cancer or a benign thyroid nodule (not recorded which). Some clones in this sample may be carry-over from other donors' samples. Rearrangement joined TRBV5-1 to TRBJ2-1, with a weak D call of TRBD2 (5 bases match). Sample: adjacent normal tissue. CDR3 region: CASSPGIDNEQFF. The DNA sequence reads TGCGCCAGCAGCCCCGGGATCGACAATGAGCAGTTCTTC.